The 7 T cell receptor beta chains given below trace back to one sample, sequenced in a study of shared clonotypes between healthy human individuals. Profiling relied on immunoSEQ multiplex PCR, and the TCRdb table lists in-frame clones only, not all of them. The table lists fewer than 500,000 clones, nearly 80% of them singletons. Sequences were obtained from PBMCs. The source of these receptors is a woman aged 40 to 55 in good health. Some clones in this sample may be carry-over from other donors' samples.

The chain employs TRBV20-1 and TRBJ2-7, with unresolved D. V was shortened by 6 bases and J by 3 bases, with 9 bases between the two germline ends. Germline CDR1 DFQATT, CDR2 SNEGSKA (reference sequence). This CDR3 has 11 amino acids. CDR3 loop: CSAQPSYEQYF. CDR3 in DNA: TGCAGTGCACAGCCCAGCTACGAGCAGTACTTC.

The CDR3 coding sequence is TGTGCCAGCAGTGCCCAGATTAACACAAACATTCAGTACTTC. This translates into CASSAQINTNIQYF. The chain combines TRBV6-1 with TRBJ2-4; D gene uncertain. CDR1 and CDR2 (germline): MNHNS, SASEGT. The V end lost 4 bases, the J end lost 6 bases, and 13 bases lay between the germline ends. The length of the CDR3 is 14 residues.

The chain employs TRBV6-1 and TRBJ2-2, with 10 bases aligning to TRBD2. J was trimmed by 6 bases and V by 4 bases; bases with no gene match: 14. CDR1 is MNHNS and CDR2 is SASEGT in the germline V gene. CDR3 length: 18 residues. This chain's CDR3 is CASSGKPISGRWAGELFF. The CDR3 region has the DNA TGTGCCAGCAGTGGAAAGCCCATTAGCGGGAGGTGGGCCGGGGAGCTGTTTTTT.

The genes are TRBV15 and TRBJ2-7, with D possibly being TRBD2 (6 bases). V was clipped by 5 bases and J by 5 bases, with 13 bases between them. CDR3 length: 13 residues. From germline, CDR1 is LNHNV and CDR2 YYDKDF (reference sequence). The CDR3, as DNA: TGTGCCACCAGCTTCGGGAGCGGCGACGAGCAGTACTTC. Encoded protein: CATSFGSGDEQYF.

This clone came up once. This chain joins TRBV15 and TRBJ1-1, with D perhaps matching TRBD1 (5 bases). Germline V gene sequence: CDR1 LNHNV, CDR2 YYDKDF (reference sequence). Deletions cut 9 bases from V and 3 bases from J, with 14 bases between. CDR3 length equals 13 residues. The chain's CDR3 is CATTQGIHTEAFF. In DNA form, the CDR3 reads TGTGCCACTACCCAGGGTATTCACACTGAAGCTTTCTTT.

The chain has TRBV18 and TRBJ1-2; D remains ambiguous. The CDR3 is made up of 15 amino acids. V gave up 0 bases and J gave up 3 bases, with 11 bases separating them. Germline CDR1 is KGHSH and CDR2 is LQKENI. CDR3 residues: CASSPPLRPHYGYTF. CDR3 DNA sequence: TGTGCCAGCTCACCACCGCTCAGGCCTCACTATGGCTACACCTTC.

The chain recombines TRBV20-1 with TRBJ1-2; possibly TRBD1 for D (5 bases). Trimming cost V 6 bases and J 11 bases, with 13 bases left between them. There are 10 residues in the CDR3. The germline V gene encodes CDR1 DFQATT and CDR2 SNEGSKA (reference sequence). The CDR3 loop reads CSAIGGRYTF. The CDR3 DNA is TGCAGTGCGATTGGGGGGAGGTACACCTTC.